Listed below are T cell receptor beta chains from one sample, sequenced in a study of Graves' ophthalmopathy and Graves' hyperthyroidism. From the multiplex PCR reads, TCRdb called clonotypes with MiXCR, one entry per CDR3 protein. Of over a million distinct CDR3 sequences in the sample, 35% to 40% were seen once. The source material was peripheral blood or thyroid tissue (not recorded which). Receptor source: an adult man with Graves' hyperthyroidism. The CDR3 runs from the conserved cysteine through the conserved F or W. The order of the fields is J gene, V gene, D gene, clone size, CDR3 DNA, CDR3 protein. D genes are given only for firm matches. Not every row has a clone size; where given, it reads once, few, many or a size class.

>TRBJ1-5|TRBV4-2|-|many
TGTGCCAGCAGCCAAGCGACAGGCCCCAATCAGCCCCAGCATTTT
CASSQATGPNQPQHF
>TRBJ2-7|TRBV29-1|-|-
TGCAGTCTTATAGAAGGGGGAGAGCAGTACTTC
CSLIEGGEQYF
>TRBJ1-1|TRBV30|TRBD1|-
TGTGCCTGGAGTGGCCGGGACAGGAGGAACACTGAAGCTTTCTTT
CAWSGRDRRNTEAFF
>TRBJ2-7|TRBV10-3|-|-
TGTGCCAGCAGTTTAAACAGGGACTGGTACGAGCAGTACTTC
CASSLNRDWYEQYF
>TRBJ1-1|TRBV10-2|-|once
TGCGCCAGCAGAGGAGACGGGATCGGGGTCTTT
CASRGDGIGVF
>TRBJ2-6|TRBV12-3/TRBV12-4|-|many
TGTGCCACCACGGTCTTCGGACCTCAGCACTCTGGGGCCAACGTCCTGACTTTC
CATTVFGPQHSGANVLTF
>TRBJ1-5|TRBV9|-|-
TGTACCAGCAGAGATATCGGCCCCCAGCCCCAGCATTTT
CTSRDIGPQPQHF
>TRBJ2-2|TRBV7-9|-|few
TGTGCCAGCAGCTTAGCTGCGGGGGCGCTGACCGGGGAGCTGTTTTTT
CASSLAAGALTGELFF
>TRBJ1-2|TRBV29-1|-|many
TGCAGCGCCTCAGAGGGGGTTGGCTACACCTTC
CSASEGVGYTF
>TRBJ1-6|TRBV20-1|-|-
TGCAGTGTCCAGGCCGGAGATTATAATTCACCCCTCCACTTT
CSVQAGDYNSPLHF
>TRBJ1-4|TRBV9|-|-
TGTGCCAGCAGCGCGGAAGTAACAACTAATGAAAAACTGTTTTTT
CASSAEVTTNEKLFF
>TRBJ1-5|TRBV7-8|TRBD1|many
TGTGCCAGCAGCTTAGCGCCATGGACAGGAAGCAATCAGCCCCAGCATTTT
CASSLAPWTGSNQPQHF
>TRBJ1-1|TRBV4-3|-|few
TGCGCCAGCAGCCAAGAATTCCTCCGCACTGAAGCTTTCTTT
CASSQEFLRTEAFF
>TRBJ1-2|TRBV25-1|-|-
TGTGCCAGCGGTGCGGACCAATTCTATGGCTACACCTTC
CASGADQFYGYTF
>TRBJ1-1|TRBV7-2|TRBD1|-
TGTGCCAGCAATACAGGGGACAGGGGGAACACTGAAGCTTTCTTT
CASNTGDRGNTEAFF
>TRBJ2-5|TRBV19|-|-
TGTGCCAGTAGTATCGACAGGTACCAAGAGACCCAGTACTTC
CASSIDRYQETQYF
>TRBJ2-2|TRBV12-3/TRBV12-4|TRBD1|few
TGTGCCAGCAGTTTAGAGGACAGGGCCACCGGGGAGCTGTTTTTT
CASSLEDRATGELFF
>TRBJ2-7|TRBV19|TRBD2|few
TGTGCCAGTAGTCCGGGGACTAGCGGGGGGCGCTCCTACGAGCAGTACTTC
CASSPGTSGGRSYEQYF
>TRBJ2-5|TRBV19|TRBD1|-
TGTGCCAGTAGTCCCCGGACAGGGGGGAAACAAGAGACCCAGTACTTC
CASSPRTGGKQETQYF
>TRBJ2-2|TRBV4-1|-|many
TGCGCCAGCAGCAAAGCGAAGCAGGTTTCCGGGGAGCTGTTTTTT
CASSKAKQVSGELFF
>TRBJ1-1|TRBV7-3|TRBD1|-
TGTGCCAGCAGATCATCCGGGACAGGGGGCGATACTGAAGCTTTCTTT
CASRSSGTGGDTEAFF
>TRBJ2-7|TRBV2|-|-
TGTGCCAGCAGCGTTCGGCCCGGGACTTCCTACGAGCAGTACTTC
CASSVRPGTSYEQYF
>TRBJ2-1|TRBV7-2|-|-
TGTGCCAGCAGCTTAGGGCAGGGAAATCTCCATGAGCAGTTCTTC
CASSLGQGNLHEQFF
>TRBJ1-5|TRBV20-1|TRBD1|many
TGCAGTGCTTCAACAGGGGGCAATCAGCCCCAGCATTTT
CSASTGGNQPQHF
>TRBJ1-3|TRBV6-6|-|-
TGTGCCAGCACCGACCCAGCGAGGAGCTCTGGAAACACCATATATTTT
CASTDPARSSGNTIYF
>TRBJ1-5|TRBV12-3/TRBV12-4|TRBD1|many
TGTGCCAGCCTTTCCGGGACAGGAAAAAATCAGCCCCAGCATTTT
CASLSGTGKNQPQHF
>TRBJ1-1|TRBV10-3|-|-
TGTGCCATCAGTGATAGCCCACTAGCGGGAGGGAACACTGAAGCTTTCTTT
CAISDSPLAGGNTEAFF
>TRBJ2-7|TRBV2|-|many
TGTGCCAGCAGGGACGATACAGGGTTATTCGACGAGCAGTACTTC
CASRDDTGLFDEQYF
>TRBJ1-1|TRBV12-3/TRBV12-4|TRBD1|-
TGTGCCAGCAGTTTGAGGGACAGGGGGAACCCTGAAGCTTTCTTT
CASSLRDRGNPEAFF
>TRBJ1-5|TRBV7-8|-|many
TGTGCCAGCAGCCTCAGGGAACCCAGCAATCAGCCCCAGCATTTT
CASSLREPSNQPQHF
>TRBJ1-2|TRBV5-8|-|few
TGTGCCAGCAGCTCGATAATACCCCGGACAAGATCTTATGGCTACACCTTC
CASSSIIPRTRSYGYTF
>TRBJ1-4|TRBV20-1|-|few
TGCAGTGCTAGAGATCTACAGGCAGGGCAACAGAATGAAAAACTGTTTTTT
CSARDLQAGQQNEKLFF
>TRBJ2-7|TRBV10-3|-|many
TGTGCCATCAGTGATTGGCAGGACTCTCGCGAGCAGTACTTC
CAISDWQDSREQYF
>TRBJ1-5|TRBV19|-|-
TGTGCCAGTAGTATACAGGGTTCGTTTCAGCCCCAGCATTTT
CASSIQGSFQPQHF
>TRBJ1-5|TRBV7-9|-|many
TGTGCCAGCAGCTCCCGGGGGGATCAGCCCCAGCATTTT
CASSSRGDQPQHF
>TRBJ2-7|TRBV2|-|-
TGTGCCAGCAGTGTGGGGAAAGAGCAGTACTTC
CASSVGKEQYF
>TRBJ1-2|TRBV5-6|-|-
TGTGCCAGCAGCTTGGGACAGACTGGCTACACCTTC
CASSLGQTGYTF
>TRBJ2-7|TRBV9|TRBD1|many
TGTGCCAGCAGCGTAGGGGGGGACAGGGGCTACGAGCAGTACTTC
CASSVGGDRGYEQYF
>TRBJ1-2|TRBV7-9|-|many
TGTGCCAGCAGCTTCCTCGACAGAGCCAACTATGGCTACACCTTC
CASSFLDRANYGYTF
>TRBJ2-5|TRBV25-1|-|many
TGTGCCAGCAGTGACCCTGGAGCGGAGACCCAGTACTTC
CASSDPGAETQYF
>TRBJ2-7|TRBV7-8|TRBD2|many
TGTGCCAGCAGCTCCCTGGGAGGGCAATACGAGCAGTACTTC
CASSSLGGQYEQYF
>TRBJ2-7|TRBV19|TRBD1|-
TGTGCCAGTAGTACGGACAGGGAGCGGGCCCACGAGCAGTACTTC
CASSTDRERAHEQYF
>TRBJ1-6|TRBV7-2|-|many
TGTGCCAGCAGCGATCTGAGCTCCTATAATTCACCCCTCCACTTT
CASSDLSSYNSPLHF
>TRBJ1-1|TRBV10-2|-|once
TGCGCCAGCAGTGCCGGACTAGCGGGAGCCCGTACTGAAGCTTTCTTT
CASSAGLAGARTEAFF
>TRBJ1-2|TRBV11-2|-|many
TGTGCCAGCAGCTCCCACGAGGAGAACTATGGCTACACCTTC
CASSSHEENYGYTF
>TRBJ1-1|TRBV29-1|-|once
TGCAGCGGTAGTGTTAAGTGGGGGGGGTTTGGTGAAGCTTTCTTT
CSGSVKWGGFGEAFF
>TRBJ2-7|TRBV9|-|-
TGTGCCAGCAGCTTGGGGACCTTCTTGGAGCAGTACTTC
CASSLGTFLEQYF
>TRBJ2-7|TRBV20-1|TRBD2|many
TGCAGTGCTTACTCGCGGGGGGGGCTGTACGAGCAGTACTTC
CSAYSRGGLYEQYF
>TRBJ1-5|TRBV5-1|-|-
TGCGCCAGCAGCTCAGGGATAGGGCAGCAGCCCCAGCATTTT
CASSSGIGQQPQHF
>TRBJ1-2|TRBV2|TRBD1|-
TGTGACAGCAGGGGACAGGGTACCTATGGCTACACCTTC
CDSRGQGTYGYTF
>TRBJ1-1|TRBV10-2|-|-
TGTGCCAGCCAAACAGGGCCCGGCACTGAAGCTTTCTTT
CASQTGPGTEAFF
>TRBJ2-5|TRBV4-3|-|many
TGCGCCAGCAGCGGGGACGCCTGGAGGGGGGAGACCCAGTACTTC
CASSGDAWRGETQYF
>TRBJ2-5|TRBV2|-|few
TGTGCCAGCAGCACCCCCCCCGGAGGGGGCGCCCCGGAGACCCAGTACTTC
CASSTPPGGGAPETQYF